Listed below are T cell receptor beta chains from one sample, sequenced in a study of control samples from healthy donors and cancer patients. The method was immunoSEQ multiplex PCR; TCRdb's version includes in-frame clones alone and lacks a portion of them. The sample yields some 51,000 clones, roughly 95% seen once. The sample taken for sequencing was blood. Receptor source: a woman between 18 and 30 years old in good health. Both conserved end residues are part of each CDR3. Each record gives: J gene, clone size, V gene, D gene, CDR3 DNA, CDR3 protein. D genes are given only for firm matches. Expanded clones are given a class, and other clones once, few, many or no size at all.

J gene: TRBJ1-5; clone size: .; V gene: TRBV10-3; D gene: .; CDR3 DNA: TGTGCCAGTTCTGCGGGGGCTTGGGGTCAGCCCCAGCATTTT; CDR3 protein: CASSAGAWGQPQHF
J gene: TRBJ1-2; clone size: .; V gene: TRBV7-9; D gene: .; CDR3 DNA: TGTGCCAGCAGCTTAGGGGCAGATGGCTACACCTTC; CDR3 protein: CASSLGADGYTF
J gene: TRBJ2-1; clone size: once; V gene: TRBV11-2; D gene: TRBD2; CDR3 DNA: TGTGCCATACTAGCGGGGGGCCTCGATGAGCAGTTCTTC; CDR3 protein: CAILAGGLDEQFF
J gene: TRBJ1-3; clone size: .; V gene: TRBV3-1/TRBV3-2; D gene: .; CDR3 DNA: TGTGCCAGCAGCCAACAAACGGTACTCTCTGGAAACACCATATATTTT; CDR3 protein: CASSQQTVLSGNTIYF
J gene: TRBJ1-2; clone size: .; V gene: TRBV7-2; D gene: .; CDR3 DNA: TGTGCCAGCAGCTTAGATGAGCGAGGGACCATCTATGGCTACACCTTC; CDR3 protein: CASSLDERGTIYGYTF
J gene: TRBJ1-6; clone size: .; V gene: TRBV5-1; D gene: .; CDR3 DNA: TGCGCCAGCAGCTTAACAGGGACGGCCTCCTATAATTCACCCCTCCACTTT; CDR3 protein: CASSLTGTASYNSPLHF
J gene: TRBJ1-1; clone size: .; V gene: TRBV27; D gene: .; CDR3 DNA: TGTGCCAGCAGTCCCCAGGAGGGAGGTACTGAAGCTTTCTTT; CDR3 protein: CASSPQEGGTEAFF
J gene: TRBJ1-2; clone size: .; V gene: TRBV18; D gene: TRBD1; CDR3 DNA: TGTGCCAGCTCACCGGGACAGGGGGCCCCCAACTATGGCTACACCTTC; CDR3 protein: CASSPGQGAPNYGYTF
J gene: TRBJ1-1; clone size: .; V gene: TRBV3-1/TRBV3-2; D gene: .; CDR3 DNA: TGTGCCAGCAGCCATGAGACGGAAAATGAAGCTTTCTTT; CDR3 protein: CASSHETENEAFF
J gene: TRBJ2-1; clone size: .; V gene: TRBV9; D gene: TRBD1; CDR3 DNA: TGTGCCAGCAGCGTAGCTTACAGGGGGACCTACAATGAGCAGTTCTTC; CDR3 protein: CASSVAYRGTYNEQFF
J gene: TRBJ1-2; clone size: .; V gene: TRBV4-1; D gene: .; CDR3 DNA: TGCGCCAGCAGCCTACCAGCTTCTGGCTACACCTTC; CDR3 protein: CASSLPASGYTF
J gene: TRBJ1-1; clone size: .; V gene: TRBV6-5; D gene: .; CDR3 DNA: TGTGCCAGCAGACGACAAGAGGTGAACACTGAAGCTTTCTTT; CDR3 protein: CASRRQEVNTEAFF
J gene: TRBJ1-2; clone size: .; V gene: TRBV5-4; D gene: TRBD1; CDR3 DNA: TGTGCCAGCAGCTTGGGGCCGAGGACAGGGAACTATGGCTACACCTTC; CDR3 protein: CASSLGPRTGNYGYTF
J gene: TRBJ1-4; clone size: .; V gene: TRBV28; D gene: .; CDR3 DNA: TGTGCCAGCAGTTTCCCCCTCACAGGGTTTAATGAAAAACTGTTTTTT; CDR3 protein: CASSFPLTGFNEKLFF
J gene: TRBJ2-7; clone size: .; V gene: TRBV3-1/TRBV3-2; D gene: .; CDR3 DNA: TGTGCCAGCAGCCAAGGCCCCTACGAGCAGTACTTC; CDR3 protein: CASSQGPYEQYF
J gene: TRBJ1-1; clone size: .; V gene: TRBV14; D gene: TRBD1; CDR3 DNA: TGTGCCAGCAGCCCAACCGGGACAGGGTTCCCTGAAGCTTTCTTT; CDR3 protein: CASSPTGTGFPEAFF
J gene: TRBJ1-4; clone size: .; V gene: TRBV2; D gene: TRBD1; CDR3 DNA: TGTGCCAGCAGGGAAATGGGGACAGATGAAAAACTGTTTTTT; CDR3 protein: CASREMGTDEKLFF
J gene: TRBJ2-7; clone size: .; V gene: TRBV19; D gene: TRBD1; CDR3 DNA: TGTGCCAGTAGTGTGACCGGGACAGGGGTCTACGAGCAGTACTTC; CDR3 protein: CASSVTGTGVYEQYF
J gene: TRBJ1-4; clone size: .; V gene: TRBV3-1/TRBV3-2; D gene: .; CDR3 DNA: TGTGCCAGCAGCCAAGCAGGGACGGAAAATGAAAAACTGTTTTTT; CDR3 protein: CASSQAGTENEKLFF
J gene: TRBJ1-4; clone size: .; V gene: TRBV19; D gene: TRBD1; CDR3 DNA: TGTGCCAGTAGTATGGGACAGGGATGGGAAAAACTGTTTTTT; CDR3 protein: CASSMGQGWEKLFF
J gene: TRBJ1-1; clone size: .; V gene: TRBV7-2; D gene: .; CDR3 DNA: TGTGCCAGCAGCTTAACACGGGGCACTGAAGCTTTCTTT; CDR3 protein: CASSLTRGTEAFF
J gene: TRBJ2-6; clone size: .; V gene: TRBV6-4; D gene: .; CDR3 DNA: TGTGCCAGCAGTAAGGAGGGGCAGGCTGGGGCCAACGTCCTGACTTTC; CDR3 protein: CASSKEGQAGANVLTF
J gene: TRBJ1-1; clone size: .; V gene: TRBV2; D gene: TRBD1; CDR3 DNA: TGTGCCAGCAGGGGGGACAGCATGAACACTGAAGCTTTCTTT; CDR3 protein: CASRGDSMNTEAFF
J gene: TRBJ2-2; clone size: .; V gene: TRBV5-3; D gene: TRBD1; CDR3 DNA: TGTGCCAGAAGCGTGGGACAGGAGGGCGGGGAGCTGTTTTTT; CDR3 protein: CARSVGQEGGELFF
J gene: TRBJ1-1; clone size: .; V gene: TRBV19; D gene: TRBD1; CDR3 DNA: TGTGCCAGTACCTCGGACAGGTTTAGGTTTTCAGAAGCTTTCTTT; CDR3 protein: CASTSDRFRFSEAFF
J gene: TRBJ1-5; clone size: once; V gene: TRBV19; D gene: TRBD1; CDR3 DNA: TGTGCCAGTAGTACCAGGACAGGCCTCAATCAGCCCCAGCATTTT; CDR3 protein: CASSTRTGLNQPQHF
J gene: TRBJ1-3; clone size: .; V gene: TRBV7-6; D gene: TRBD1; CDR3 DNA: TGTGCCAGCAGCTTAGCAAGGGGACAGAGCTCTGGAAACACCATATATTTT; CDR3 protein: CASSLARGQSSGNTIYF
J gene: TRBJ2-3; clone size: .; V gene: TRBV7-2; D gene: TRBD1; CDR3 DNA: TGTGCCAGCAGGTGGGGGACAGGGGTAAGGGATACGCAGTATTTT; CDR3 protein: CASRWGTGVRDTQYF
J gene: TRBJ2-7; clone size: .; V gene: TRBV5-8; D gene: .; CDR3 DNA: TGTGCCAGCAGCTTGGTCCGCTACGAGCAGTACTTC; CDR3 protein: CASSLVRYEQYF
J gene: TRBJ2-6; clone size: once; V gene: TRBV24-1; D gene: .; CDR3 DNA: TGTGCCACCAGTGGTGTGTCTGGGGCCAACGTCCTGACTTTC; CDR3 protein: CATSGVSGANVLTF
J gene: TRBJ1-2; clone size: .; V gene: TRBV19; D gene: TRBD1; CDR3 DNA: TGTGCCAGTAGTCCCGGGACAGGGGACTATGGCTACACCTTC; CDR3 protein: CASSPGTGDYGYTF
J gene: TRBJ2-4; clone size: once; V gene: TRBV20-1; D gene: TRBD2; CDR3 DNA: TGCAGTGCTAGTCCTCGATCCGGGGGGAACATTCAGTACTTC; CDR3 protein: CSASPRSGGNIQYF
J gene: TRBJ2-2; clone size: .; V gene: TRBV5-1; D gene: TRBD1; CDR3 DNA: TGCGCCAGCAGCTACGGACAGGGGACGGACACCGGGGAGCTGTTTTTT; CDR3 protein: CASSYGQGTDTGELFF
J gene: TRBJ1-5; clone size: once; V gene: TRBV7-6; D gene: .; CDR3 DNA: TGTGCCAGCAGCCGTAGGGACGGAAGAAATCAGCCCCAGCATTTT; CDR3 protein: CASSRRDGRNQPQHF
J gene: TRBJ1-2; clone size: .; V gene: TRBV9; D gene: .; CDR3 DNA: TGTGCCAGCAGCGCCCGGCCCTATGGCTACACCTTC; CDR3 protein: CASSARPYGYTF
J gene: TRBJ1-5; clone size: .; V gene: TRBV2; D gene: .; CDR3 DNA: TGTGCCAGCAGTGGAGACAGGAGGGAAATTAGCAATCAGCCCCAGCATTTT; CDR3 protein: CASSGDRREISNQPQHF
J gene: TRBJ2-1; clone size: .; V gene: TRBV11-3; D gene: .; CDR3 DNA: TGTGCCAGCAGCTTAGACGCCCAGGCCTATGAGCAGTTCTTC; CDR3 protein: CASSLDAQAYEQFF
J gene: TRBJ2-1; clone size: .; V gene: TRBV14; D gene: TRBD2; CDR3 DNA: TGTGCCAGCAGCCAAGAACTAGCGGGGCGTAATGAGCAGTTCTTC; CDR3 protein: CASSQELAGRNEQFF
J gene: TRBJ1-4; clone size: .; V gene: TRBV9; D gene: TRBD1; CDR3 DNA: TGTGCCAGCCAGGGGGCGGTTAATGAAAAACTGTTTTTT; CDR3 protein: CASQGAVNEKLFF
J gene: TRBJ1-1; clone size: once; V gene: TRBV5-1; D gene: .; CDR3 DNA: TGCGCCAGCAGCTTGGACCCCTCCGTCACTGAAGCTTTCTTT; CDR3 protein: CASSLDPSVTEAFF
J gene: TRBJ1-1; clone size: few; V gene: TRBV30; D gene: .; CDR3 DNA: TGTGCCTGGAGTCAACAGCGTGAAGCTTTCTTT; CDR3 protein: CAWSQQREAFF
J gene: TRBJ1-1; clone size: .; V gene: TRBV7-2; D gene: TRBD1; CDR3 DNA: TGTGCCAGCAGCTCAAAAGGGGGACAGGGGACATCAGCTTTCTTT; CDR3 protein: CASSSKGGQGTSAFF
J gene: TRBJ1-2; clone size: .; V gene: TRBV5-1; D gene: .; CDR3 DNA: TGCGCCAGCAGCAATGGGGGATATGACAGGACGGCGGACTATGGCTACACCTTC; CDR3 protein: CASSNGGYDRTADYGYTF
J gene: TRBJ1-2; clone size: .; V gene: TRBV5-4; D gene: .; CDR3 DNA: TGTGCCAGCAGCTTGGAGGGCAGGGGAAACTATGGCTACACCTTC; CDR3 protein: CASSLEGRGNYGYTF
J gene: TRBJ1-5; clone size: .; V gene: TRBV4-1; D gene: .; CDR3 DNA: TGCGCCAGCAGCCAAGATTCGGGGTCAAATCAGCCCCAGCATTTT; CDR3 protein: CASSQDSGSNQPQHF